This is a list of T cell receptor beta chains from one sample in a study of human T cells and chemical hapten exposure. Via MiXCR, TCRdb re-called the RACE reads, giving one row per CDR3 protein. The table lists some 180,000 distinct CDR3 sequences, under 25% of them singletons, with approximately 6.7% in the top ten. Sequencing was performed on whole blood, taken in connection with sensitization to the hapten diphenylcyclopropenone (DPC). Receptors were obtained from a woman in her 50s with alopecia areata. Some clones in this sample may be carry-over from other donors' samples. The CDR3 runs from the conserved cysteine through the conserved F or W. D genes are given only for firm matches. Clone sizes are given selectively: once, few, many, or a class where the clone is expanded.

TGTGCCACCAGTGATTTAGGAGGGAGCATTAATGAGCAGTTCTTC | CATSDLGGSINEQFF | - | TRBJ2-1 | TRBV24-1 | -
TGCGCCAGCAGCCCGGGACCGTCCACAGATACGCAGTATTTT | CASSPGPSTDTQYF | - | TRBJ2-3 | TRBV5-1 | -
TGCGCCAGCAGCTTGGGACCACGGAACACTGAAGCTTTCTTT | CASSLGPRNTEAFF | few | TRBJ1-1 | TRBV5-1 | -
TGCAGCGTTGAAGGCCGGGGCCGTAATGAGCAGTTCTTC | CSVEGRGRNEQFF | many | TRBJ2-1 | TRBV29-1 | -
TGTGCCAGCAGCGGATCATGGGACTACGAGCAGTACTTC | CASSGSWDYEQYF | few | TRBJ2-7 | TRBV9 | -
TGCGCCAGCAGTGACGGCGGGAGGAGAGGGAAAGAGACCCAGTACTTC | CASSDGGRRGKETQYF | few | TRBJ2-5 | TRBV10-1 | TRBD2
TGCAGCGTTGACCCCGGGAGAGGTGATACGCAGTATTTT | CSVDPGRGDTQYF | once | TRBJ2-3 | TRBV29-1 | -
TGTGCCAGCAGTGTCGGGAGCTCCTATAATTCACCCCTCCACTTT | CASSVGSSYNSPLHF | few | TRBJ1-6 | TRBV25-1 | -
TGTGCCAGCAGTTTCGGGACGTTTTCCTACAATGAGCAGTTCTTC | CASSFGTFSYNEQFF | - | TRBJ2-1 | TRBV12-3/TRBV12-4 | -
TGCAGTGCTAGCAGACTCGCCGGGACTTCCGTAGATACGCAGTATTTT | CSASRLAGTSVDTQYF | many | TRBJ2-3 | TRBV20-1 | -
TGTGCCAGCAGTGAAAGGGGACTAGTTACCTACGAGCAGTACTTC | CASSERGLVTYEQYF | - | TRBJ2-7 | TRBV6-1 | TRBD2
TGTGCCAGCAGCTTACCCGGGACAGGGTTTTGGGAGCAGTACTTC | CASSLPGTGFWEQYF | - | TRBJ2-7 | TRBV5-5 | TRBD1
TGCGCCAGCAGCTTGGGGCAGGGGCTCGGCGGCTACACCTTC | CASSLGQGLGGYTF | - | TRBJ1-2 | TRBV5-1 | -
TGCGCCAGCAGGTCTAGGGACAGGGAAGAGCAGTACTTC | CASRSRDREEQYF | - | TRBJ2-7 | TRBV5-1 | TRBD1
TGCAGTGGGCACGCCTTGGGACTTCCCGATCCCAATGAGCAGTTCTTC | CSGHALGLPDPNEQFF | few | TRBJ2-1 | TRBV20-1 | -
TGTGCCAGCAGCTTCTCAAGCGGTAGCACAGATACGCAGTATTTT | CASSFSSGSTDTQYF | - | TRBJ2-3 | TRBV11-2 | -
TGCAGCGTTGGACAGGGGACAGGAAACACCATATATTTT | CSVGQGTGNTIYF | few | TRBJ1-3 | TRBV29-1 | TRBD1
TGCGCCAGCAGCTTCAAAGGGACGGAGGCTTTCAACTATGGCTACACCTTC | CASSFKGTEAFNYGYTF | - | TRBJ1-2 | TRBV5-1 | -
TGTGCCAGCCGCCTCTCACAGGGGTCCTATGGCTACACCTTC | CASRLSQGSYGYTF | few | TRBJ1-2 | TRBV27 | TRBD1
TGTGCCAGCAGCCCTACAGGGTCAGGTACAGATACGCAGTATTTT | CASSPTGSGTDTQYF | many | TRBJ2-3 | TRBV9 | -
TGCAGCGTCCAGACAGGAATGAGCACTGAAGCTTTCTTT | CSVQTGMSTEAFF | few | TRBJ1-1 | TRBV29-1 | -
TGCGCCAGCAGATACCGGCCTACTTGCTACGAGCAGTACTTC | CASRYRPTCYEQYF | - | TRBJ2-7 | TRBV10-1 | -
TGCAGCGTTGACAGGACAGGGGCGAACACTGAAGCTTTCTTT | CSVDRTGANTEAFF | - | TRBJ1-1 | TRBV29-1 | TRBD1
TGTGCCACCAGCAGAGATGGGGGATGTGTGACCCAGTACTTC | CATSRDGGCVTQYF | - | TRBJ2-5 | TRBV15 | -
TGTGCCAGCAGCGTTACCCGGACAGGGCTAACGGGAAAACTGTTTTTT | CASSVTRTGLTGKLFF | - | TRBJ1-4 | TRBV7-2 | TRBD1
TGTGCCAGCTCTCTAGGACAGGATCGCAATCAGCCCCAGCATTTT | CASSLGQDRNQPQHF | - | TRBJ1-5 | TRBV18 | TRBD1
TGCGCCAGCAGGCGGGAGGTGACTGCCACAGATACGCAGTATTTT | CASRREVTATDTQYF | - | TRBJ2-3 | TRBV5-1 | TRBD2
TGTGCCAGCAGCTGGATGGGGACGATCAACGAGCAGTACTTC | CASSWMGTINEQYF | - | TRBJ2-7 | TRBV2 | -
TGCAGTGCTAGAGATGTCTGGGCTCTAGCGGGAGGGAGCTCCTACGAGCAGTACTTC | CSARDVWALAGGSSYEQYF | few | TRBJ2-7 | TRBV20-1 | TRBD2
TGCAGTGCCCTAGACGGGGCTAGCGGGGGATACGAGCAGTACTTC | CSALDGASGGYEQYF | - | TRBJ2-7 | TRBV20-1 | TRBD2
TGCAGTGCTCTTCTCGGGGGACAGTCCCACGAGCAGTACTTC | CSALLGGQSHEQYF | few | TRBJ2-7 | TRBV20-1 | -
TGCGCCAGCAGCCAAGATCGGGAAGCGGGAGGCCGGAATGAGCAGTTCTTC | CASSQDREAGGRNEQFF | few | TRBJ2-1 | TRBV4-1 | TRBD2
TGTGCTGGCAGGGCCCAGTACTTC | CAGRAQYF | many | TRBJ2-5 | TRBV27 | -
TGTGCCAGCAGTTTAAACAGGGGCGATGAGCAGTTCTTC | CASSLNRGDEQFF | - | TRBJ2-1 | TRBV28 | TRBD1
TGCGCCAGCAGCCAACTTGGGACAGTTGATTCACCCCTCCACTTT | CASSQLGTVDSPLHF | few | TRBJ1-6 | TRBV5-1 | TRBD1
TGTGCCAGCAGGGGACAGCCGATCTATAATTCACCCCTCCACTTT | CASRGQPIYNSPLHF | few | TRBJ1-6 | TRBV2 | TRBD1
TGCAGTGCTAGAGTCTTTGGGGCTAGGTACCTAGAGCAGTTCTTC | CSARVFGARYLEQFF | - | TRBJ2-1 | TRBV20-1 | -
TGTGCCAGCATTGTGAACACTGAAGCTTTCTTT | CASIVNTEAFF | - | TRBJ1-1 | TRBV2 | -
TGTGCCAGCAGCACGGGACGGAACACCGGGGAGCTGTTTTTT | CASSTGRNTGELFF | once | TRBJ2-2 | TRBV5-4 | -
TGCAGCGTGGGCCCGAACGGGGGCTACGAGCAGTACTTC | CSVGPNGGYEQYF | - | TRBJ2-7 | TRBV29-1 | -
TGTGCCAGCAGCAATAGCCACTCGGACAGGGGCGTTCGTCAAGCTTTCTTT | CASSNSHSDRGVRQAFF | - | TRBJ1-1 | TRBV5-5 | TRBD1
TGTGCCAGCAGCAGAGGCGGACAGGGGAGCTATGGCTACACCTTC | CASSRGGQGSYGYTF | - | TRBJ1-2 | TRBV7-2 | TRBD1
TGTGCCAGCAGTGGCCTAGCGCCTGCAACCGGGGAGCTGTTTTTT | CASSGLAPATGELFF | - | TRBJ2-2 | TRBV2 | -
TGCAGCGTCCTTCCGGGACAGGGGCACGAGCAGTACTTC | CSVLPGQGHEQYF | once | TRBJ2-7 | TRBV29-1 | TRBD1
TGTGCCAGCAGCCCGCGGGGGTTTCGGTACAATGAGCAGTTCTTC | CASSPRGFRYNEQFF | - | TRBJ2-1 | TRBV7-9 | TRBD2
TGCAGCGTTTCACAGGGGGGGATGAACACTGAAGCTTTCTTT | CSVSQGGMNTEAFF | - | TRBJ1-1 | TRBV29-1 | TRBD1
TGTGCCAGCAGCTTATTACAGGGGACCACTGAAGCTTTCTTT | CASSLLQGTTEAFF | - | TRBJ1-1 | TRBV11-2 | TRBD1
TGTGCCAGCAATAGGAGCACCGACAATGAGCAGTTCTTC | CASNRSTDNEQFF | once | TRBJ2-1 | TRBV6-6 | -
TGTGCCACCAGGTTGGGACTAGCGGGGGTAAATGAGCAGTTCTTC | CATRLGLAGVNEQFF | - | TRBJ2-1 | TRBV15 | TRBD2
TGTGCCAGCAGTGAAGATGTTGTTTCTGGAAACACCATATATTTT | CASSEDVVSGNTIYF | - | TRBJ1-3 | TRBV2 | -
TGTGCCAGCAGCCTCTTCTCAGTGGCTGGAAACACCATATATTTT | CASSLFSVAGNTIYF | few | TRBJ1-3 | TRBV11-2 | -
TGCGCCAGCAGCCACCCGGGAGCGGAGACCCAGTACTTC | CASSHPGAETQYF | - | TRBJ2-5 | TRBV5-1 | -
TGCGCCAGCAGCCCCGGGACCACAGGGAATGAAAAACTGTTTTTT | CASSPGTTGNEKLFF | - | TRBJ1-4 | TRBV5-1 | -
TGTGCCAGCAGGAGACTAGCGGGAGCTTGGGATACGCAGTATTTT | CASRRLAGAWDTQYF | few | TRBJ2-3 | TRBV12-3/TRBV12-4 | TRBD2
TGTGCCAGCAGCTTAGGTACGACCTTCACTGAAGCTTTCTTT | CASSLGTTFTEAFF | - | TRBJ1-1 | TRBV13 | -
TGTGCCAGCAGTTCGATAGGACAGGGTGGGCCTGAAGCTTTCTTT | CASSSIGQGGPEAFF | - | TRBJ1-1 | TRBV12-3/TRBV12-4 | TRBD1
TGTGCCAGCAGCCCAGCTAGCGGGAGCTCCTACAATGAGCAGTTCTTC | CASSPASGSSYNEQFF | few | TRBJ2-1 | TRBV9 | TRBD2